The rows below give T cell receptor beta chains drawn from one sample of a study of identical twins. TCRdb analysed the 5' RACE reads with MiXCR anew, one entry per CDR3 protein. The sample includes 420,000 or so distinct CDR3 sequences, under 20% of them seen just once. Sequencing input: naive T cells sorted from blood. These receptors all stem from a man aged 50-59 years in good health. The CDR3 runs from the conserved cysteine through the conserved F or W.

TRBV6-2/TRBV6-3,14,CASSHRGPGTEAFF
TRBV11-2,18,CASSYWTSGSIRSYEQYF
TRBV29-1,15,CSGSYSPGGTDTQYF
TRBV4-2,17,CASSQDRQGPGQETQYF
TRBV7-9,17,CASSLARGSDRTDTQYF
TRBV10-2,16,CASSEVGGQNTGELFF
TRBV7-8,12,CASKGNGYEQYF
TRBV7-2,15,CASTLTGGASYEQYF
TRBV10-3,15,CAISLLGVNTGELFF
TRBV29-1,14,CSVGSIWPEETQYF
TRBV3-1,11,CASRTGTAHFF